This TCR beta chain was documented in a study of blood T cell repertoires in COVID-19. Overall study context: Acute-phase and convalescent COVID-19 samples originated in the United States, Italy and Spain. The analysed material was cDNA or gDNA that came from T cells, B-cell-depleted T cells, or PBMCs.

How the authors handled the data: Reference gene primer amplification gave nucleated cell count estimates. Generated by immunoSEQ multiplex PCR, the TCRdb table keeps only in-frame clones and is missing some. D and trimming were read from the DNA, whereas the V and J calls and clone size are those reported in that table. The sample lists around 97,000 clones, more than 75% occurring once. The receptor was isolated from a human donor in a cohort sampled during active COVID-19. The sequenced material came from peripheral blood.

The CDR3 sequence: CATSDPRTSSETQYF. CDR3 nucleotides: TGTGCCACCAGTGACCCCCGGACTAGCTCAGAGACCCAGTACTTC. The chain recombines TRBV24-1 with TRBJ2-5; 8 nucleotides line up with TRBD2. Germline V gives CDR1 KGHDR, CDR2 SFDVKD. Losses at the gene ends were 4 bases for V and 4 bases for J; bases not matched to a gene: 7. The CDR3 is 15 residues long.